This T cell receptor (beta chain) was sequenced during a study of beta chain features in type 1 diabetes (dated by TCRdb to the late 2010s). With regard to the full study: Patients and healthy donors did not differ in mean age, gender distribution, total cell number or subset yield. A total of roughly 110 million sorted cells were examined across all samples, and the number of cells per subset was strongly correlated with RNA yield. The study compared the TCRB repertoires of sorted circulating CD4+ T cell subsets in recently diagnosed type 1 diabetes patients with those in matched healthy donors. Naive and central memory subsets were obtained from all 30 or so donors, but regulatory and stem cell-like memory subsets were isolated from only 8 patients and about 8 healthy donors. Results and caveats for the whole study, not just this receptor: A moderate but significant shortening of TCRB CDR3 length was observed in type 1 diabetes patients in all four CD4+ subsets. Patients with type 1 diabetes made fewer insertions and deleted more nucleotides at VDJ recombination sites, implying thymic rearrangement abnormalities. Because cDNA was sequenced instead of genomic DNA, highly expressing activated cells could be over-represented, though the groups showed no difference in activation or CD3 levels. Because small numbers of individuals were included in the HLA sub-analyses, any influence of HLA type on TCRB rearrangement was left unresolved. Naive, central memory and regulatory TCRB repertoires appeared more similar among patients than among healthy donors. PCR may preferentially amplify shorter templates, but because patient and control samples were amplified and corrected together, any resulting skew would affect both groups equally.

Each donor gave one peripheral blood draw, approximately 120 mL on average, collected into heparinised tubes. A BD FACSAria II and a panel including CD45RO, CCR7, CD25, CD127, CD95 and CD27 were used to sort naive, central memory, regulatory and stem cell-like memory CD4+ T cells. Purity was above 95% for every sorted population. PBMCs were isolated immediately by Lymphoprep density gradient centrifugation and stained directly without culture. So that batch effects would be minimized, each experiment stained and sorted samples in pairs, pairing one healthy donor with one patient. This clone was seen only a few times. Its specific antigen is unknown. Within one base of it there is no much larger clone, and no base qualities were kept. The entire amount of isolated RNA was reverse transcribed using the High Capacity cDNA Reverse Transcription Kit, so the sequenced TCRB transcripts were expressed ones. Deep immunoSEQ sequencing was applied to naive, central memory and regulatory T cell samples, giving an average of around 4 million total reads per sample. Sorted cells were lysed in RLT buffer and RNA was extracted with DNase-treated RNeasy Micro or Mini kits, depending on cell number. To prevent cross-contamination, every cell subset was processed on its own, while patient and healthy donor samples were processed together. The immunoSEQ multiplex PCR was used to amplify TCRB sequences from cDNA, generating 87-bp fragments that spanned the CDR3 region. Amplicons were sequenced on the Illumina HiSeq platform. In the original analysis: Synthetic template baselines were used to correct PCR bias computationally, reads within Hamming distance 2 were collapsed, and singletons that could not be merged were discarded. Reads were aligned to IMGT to assign V, D and J genes, CDR3 length, and insertions or deletions at six rearrangement sites. Within each subset, clonotype counts were normalized to the number of sorted cells before true diversity and Gini coefficients were calculated with the tcR R package. Repertoire sharing was quantified using the overlap coefficient calculated on TCRB nucleotide sequences. The source is immuneACCESS, and TCRdb retained only in-frame sequences with V and J called. Part of the clones is not carried over; for the studies checked, unresolved V genes explain less than half of this, and the remainder is unexplained. That table furnishes V, J and clone size, whereas the DNA furnished D and trimming. A total of about 220,000 clones appear in this sample, around 9.9% of them only once. Of the sample, 1% to 1.5% falls within the top ten clones.

Per the germline V gene, SGDLS is the CDR1 and YYNGEE is the CDR2. V is reduced by 3 bases and J by 4 bases, leaving a spacing of 18 bases between them. From the cysteine through the phenylalanine, the CDR3 covers 16 amino acids. Only the CDR3 part of the read is kept: 48 bases, read in frame from the first base. This receptor chain uses TRBV9 and TRBJ2-3; the D gene cannot be resolved reliably. Material: central memory CD4+ T cells from blood. This clonotype was sampled from a man aged 18 to 29 in good health. The base sequence is TGTGCCAGCAGCGAGGCTAGTCGCAGGCAGTCAGATACGCAGTATTTT. Its coded protein is CASSEASRRQSDTQYF.